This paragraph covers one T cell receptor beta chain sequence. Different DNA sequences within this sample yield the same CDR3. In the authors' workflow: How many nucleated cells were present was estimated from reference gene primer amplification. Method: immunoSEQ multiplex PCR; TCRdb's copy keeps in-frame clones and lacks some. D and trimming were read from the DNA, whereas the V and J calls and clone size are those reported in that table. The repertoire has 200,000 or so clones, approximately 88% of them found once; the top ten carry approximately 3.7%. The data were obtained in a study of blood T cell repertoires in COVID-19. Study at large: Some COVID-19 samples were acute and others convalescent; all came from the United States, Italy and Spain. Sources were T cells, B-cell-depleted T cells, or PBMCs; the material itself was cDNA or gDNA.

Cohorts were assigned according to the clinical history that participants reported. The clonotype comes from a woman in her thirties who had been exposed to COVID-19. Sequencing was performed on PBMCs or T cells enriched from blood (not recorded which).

CDR3 amino acids: CASSLQGADNSPLHF. CDR3 bases: TGTGCCAGCAGTCTACAGGGGGCGGATAATTCACCCCTCCACTTT. J is TRBJ1-6 and V is TRBV6-5, with 9 bases fitting TRBD1. After removal of 5 bases from V and 5 bases from J, the junction contained 4 bases not matched to a gene. Germline V gene data show CDR1 as MNHEY and CDR2 as SVGAGI. The CDR3 covers 15 residues.